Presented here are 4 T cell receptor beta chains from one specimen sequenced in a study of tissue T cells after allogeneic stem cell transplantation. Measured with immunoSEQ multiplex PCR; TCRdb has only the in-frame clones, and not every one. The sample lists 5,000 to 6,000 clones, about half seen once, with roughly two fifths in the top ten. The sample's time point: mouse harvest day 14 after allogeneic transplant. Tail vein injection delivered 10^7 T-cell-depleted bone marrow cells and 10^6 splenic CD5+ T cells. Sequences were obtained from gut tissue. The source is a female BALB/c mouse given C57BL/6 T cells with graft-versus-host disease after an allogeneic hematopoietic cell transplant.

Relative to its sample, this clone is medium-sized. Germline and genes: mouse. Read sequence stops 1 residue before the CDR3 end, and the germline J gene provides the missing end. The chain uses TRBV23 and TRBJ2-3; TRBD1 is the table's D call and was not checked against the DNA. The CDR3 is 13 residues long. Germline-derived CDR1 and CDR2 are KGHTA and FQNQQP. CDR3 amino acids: CSSSQGQAETLYF. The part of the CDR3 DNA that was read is TGCTCCAGCAGTCAAGGACAGGCAGAAACGCTGTAT.

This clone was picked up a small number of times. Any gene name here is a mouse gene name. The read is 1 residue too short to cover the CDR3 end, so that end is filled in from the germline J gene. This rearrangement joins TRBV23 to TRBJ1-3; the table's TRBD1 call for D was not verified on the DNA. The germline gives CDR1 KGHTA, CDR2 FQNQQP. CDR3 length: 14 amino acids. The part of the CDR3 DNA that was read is TGCTCCAGCAGTCCACAGGGGGTCGGAAATACGCTCTAT. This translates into CSSSPQGVGNTLY. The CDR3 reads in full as CSSSPQGVGNTLYF.

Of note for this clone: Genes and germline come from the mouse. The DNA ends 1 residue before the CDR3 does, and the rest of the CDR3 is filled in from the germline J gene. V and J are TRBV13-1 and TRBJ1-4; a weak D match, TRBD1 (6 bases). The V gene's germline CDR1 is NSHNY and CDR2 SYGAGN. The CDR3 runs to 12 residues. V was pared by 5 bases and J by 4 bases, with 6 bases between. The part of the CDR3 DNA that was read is TGTGCCAGCAGACAGGGCAACGAAAGATTATTT. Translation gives CASRQGNERLF. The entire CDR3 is CASRQGNERLFF.

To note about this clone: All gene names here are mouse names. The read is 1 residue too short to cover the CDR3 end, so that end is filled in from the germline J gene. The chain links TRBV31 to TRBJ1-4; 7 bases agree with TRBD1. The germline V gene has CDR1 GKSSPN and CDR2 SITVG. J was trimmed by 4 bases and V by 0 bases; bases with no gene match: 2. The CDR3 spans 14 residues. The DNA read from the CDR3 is TGTGCCTGGAGTCTGGGACAGTACAACGAAAGATTATTT. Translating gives CAWSLGQYNERLF. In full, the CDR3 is CAWSLGQYNERLFF.